This T cell receptor beta chain came from a study of shared clonotypes between healthy human individuals. Notes on the study in general: The sharing of 5% to 6.5% of naive CD4 clonotypes was seen across several donors. Sampling covered nothing but blood. Tissue TCR repertoires likely differ from those found in blood.

Original analysis: Filtering differed since immunoSEQ provided only junctions, with no quality scores. Clones were read by immunoSEQ multiplex PCR, and TCRdb kept only the in-frame ones, dropping some. V, J and clone size were drawn from that table, and D and trimming were deduced from the DNA. The sample lists under 1,100,000 clones, around 78% seen once, with 0.5% to 0.65% in the top ten. CD45RA+ naive and CD45RA-negative memory subsets were separated from CD4+ cells. Trimming removed 6 bases from V and 7 bases from J, with 9 bases in between. The CDR3 is 12 residues long. Germline CDR1 reads KGHSH; CDR2 reads LQKENI. Details on this clone: Its specificity is unknown. The sample holds other DNA sequences that translate to the same CDR3.

The chain combines TRBV18 with TRBJ1-4, with D unresolved. Sequenced: memory CD4+ T cells from PBMCs. Indicated subset: CD45RA-negative fraction. The receptor's source is a man aged 18-30 years in good health. Some clones in this sample may be carry-over from other donors' samples. The CDR3 DNA follows: TGTGCCAGCTCGCTAAAGGGTGAAAAACTGTTTTTT. Its translation: CASSLKGEKLFF.